The next 5 T cell receptor beta chains were all read from a single sample in a study of cytomegalovirus exposure and HLA in healthy donors. It was with 60 Vbeta and 13 Jbeta primers that the PCR ran. The protocol was immunoSEQ multiplex PCR, while the TCRdb copy is restricted to in-frame clones and leaves out a portion. Of approximately 170,000 clones listed, about 76% are singletons. The sample comprised PBMCs. These receptors all stem from a male donor in good health and CMV-seropositive.

The chain recombines TRBV11-2 with TRBJ1-1; possibly TRBD1 for D (6 bases). CDR3 length equals 17 residues. Germline CDR1 SGHAT, CDR2 FQNNGV. Trimming removed 5 bases at V and 0 bases at J, with 19 bases between. CDR3 loop: CASSRRTGTFMNTEAFF. The CDR3 bases are TGTGCCAGCAGCCGTCGAACAGGGACCTTCATGAACACTGAAGCTTTCTTT.

The chain has TRBV6-5 and TRBJ2-7, with 9 bases matching TRBD1. V lost 6 bases to trimming and J lost 2 bases; unmatched junction nucleotides: 5. The CDR3 consists of 14 residues. Germline values: CDR1 MNHEY, CDR2 SVGAGI. The CDR3 coding sequence is TGTGCCAGCAGCCGGACAGGGGACCCCTACGAGCAGTACTTC. Translating gives CASSRTGDPYEQYF.

This sequence joins TRBV13 and TRBJ1-1; possibly TRBD1 for D (5 bases). CDR3 length: 13 residues. Trimming shortened V by 4 bases and J by 9 bases, and 15 bases separated the two germline ends. The germline gives CDR1 PRHDT, CDR2 FYEKMQ (reference sequence). The CDR3 sequence: CASSSRRGGQAFF. Written as DNA, the CDR3 is TGTGCCAGCAGCTCCCGTCGGGGGGGTCAAGCTTTCTTT.

This clone was seen only once. CDR3 in amino acids: CASSLAGTRYTYEQYF. Here the CDR3 DNA reads TGTGCCAGCAGCTTGGCCGGGACTCGCTACACCTACGAGCAGTACTTC. The chain carries TRBV5-6 and TRBJ2-7, with D tentatively TRBD2 (6 bases). Trimming pared 0 bases from V and 2 bases from J, leaving 15 bases between. CDR3 length: 16 residues. Germline values: CDR1 SGHDT, CDR2 YYEEEE. Looking up the rest from reference TRBV5-6 and TRBJ2-7 gives the full variable domain: DAGVTQSPTHLIKTRGQQVTLRCSPKSGHDTVSWYQQALGQGPQFIFQYYEEEERQRGNFPDRFSGHQFPNYSSELNVNALLLGDSALYLCASSLAGTRYTYEQYFGPGTRLTVT.

The chain couples TRBV11-2 to TRBJ2-7; 12 nucleotides agree with TRBD2. The germline V gene has CDR1 SGHAT and CDR2 FQNNGV. This CDR3 has 15 residues. V dropped 4 bases and J dropped 5; count of bases not matched to a gene: 6. CDR3: CASSSGLAGKDEQYF. The DNA of the CDR3 is TGTGCCAGCAGCTCTGGACTAGCGGGGAAAGACGAGCAGTACTTC.